These 18 T cell receptor beta chains were sequenced from one sample in a study of T cells in narcolepsy. Repertoires were generated with immunoSEQ multiplex PCR, while TCRdb's copy carries only in-frame clones and drops some. Seen here are around 26,000 clones, approximately 60% observed once, and the top ten hold 12%. Specimen: memory (CD45RA-) CD4+ T cells from blood. The source of these receptors is a human donor in good health.

In the case of this clone: The same CDR3 is also encoded by other DNA sequences in this sample. The chain has TRBV5-6 and TRBJ1-5, with D possibly matching TRBD1 (6 bases). This CDR3 contains 17 residues. CDR1 and CDR2 from the germline V gene are SGHDT and YYEEEE. V lost 2 bases and J 0 bases, leaving 15 bases between the germline ends. Written as DNA, the CDR3 is TGTGCCAGCAGCTTCGGGGGGGCTCCCTCTAGCAATCAGCCCCAGCATTTT. This translates into CASSFGGAPSSNQPQHF.

This clone was found a few times. V and J are TRBV5-6 and TRBJ2-7; D is perhaps TRBD2 (5 bases). Trimming left V 3 bases short and J 7 bases short, with 14 bases between. This CDR3 is built from 13 residues. Per germline, CDR1 SGHDT and CDR2 YYEEEE. CDR3 loop: CASSSPGFNEQYF. The DNA of the CDR3 is TGTGCCAGCAGCTCCCCGGGGTTTAATGAGCAGTACTTC.

The V call is TRBV5-5, the J call TRBJ1-5, with D uncertain. This CDR3 has 14 amino acids. Germline loops: CDR1 SGHKS, CDR2 YYEKEE (reference sequence). The V gene lost 1 base and the J gene lost 4 bases, with 9 bases spanning the gap. The CDR3 loop is CASSLQVGNQPQHF. The CDR3 nucleotides are TGTGCCAGCAGCTTGCAAGTGGGTAATCAGCCCCAGCATTTT.

This clone has just a few counts. The chain is built from TRBV5-1 and TRBJ1-1, with 9 bases fitting TRBD1. CDR1 and CDR2 (germline): SGHRS, YFSETQ. The length of the CDR3 is 16 residues. V lost 3 bases to trimming and J lost 4 bases; unmatched junction nucleotides: 10. As DNA, the CDR3 is TGCGCCAGCAGCTCCGGGGGACAGGGTCGGAGCACTGAAGCTTTCTTT. Translation gives CASSSGGQGRSTEAFF.

This clone was counted only a few times. The chain combines TRBV7-6 with TRBJ1-5; D is undetermined. Germline CDR1 SGHVS, CDR2 FNYEAQ. V gave up 5 bases and J gave up 4 bases, with 15 bases separating them. The CDR3 totals 15 residues. In nucleotides, the CDR3 is TGTGCCAGCAGCCCCCAGGCAGGCCGTAATCAGCCCCAGCATTTT. Protein product: CASSPQAGRNQPQHF.

CDR3 loop: CASTEGPNTEAFF. As DNA, the CDR3 is TGTGCCAGCACTGAGGGGCCTAACACTGAAGCTTTCTTT. This sequence joins TRBV11-3 and TRBJ1-1, with D possibly matching TRBD1 (5 bases). Trimming shortened V by 7 bases and J by 2 bases, and 11 bases separated the two germline ends. Germline loops: CDR1 SGHNT, CDR2 YENEEA. The CDR3 extends over 13 amino acids. The full variable domain, completed using reference TRBV11-3 and TRBJ1-1, is EAGVVQSPRYKIIEKKQPVAFWCNPISGHNTLYWYLQNLGQGPELLIRYENEEAVDDSQLPKDRFSAERLKGVDSTLKIQPAELGDSAVYLCASTEGPNTEAFFGQGTRLTVV.

This rearrangement joins TRBV7-9 to TRBJ2-7; 7 bases match TRBD1. The CDR3 has 15 amino acids. In germline, CDR1 is SEHNR, CDR2 FQNEAQ (reference sequence). Trimming at V came to 2 bases and at J to 3 bases, leaving 7 bases not matched to a gene. CDR3 residues: CASSLTMAGGYEQYF. As DNA, the CDR3 is TGTGCCAGCAGCTTAACTATGGCAGGGGGCTACGAGCAGTACTTC.

J is TRBJ2-2 and V is TRBV15; 10 bases line up with TRBD2. Losses at the gene ends were 1 base for V and 0 bases for J; bases not matched to a gene: 5. Germline assignment: CDR1 LNHNV and CDR2 YYDKDF (reference sequence). CDR3 size: 18 residues. This CDR3 reads CATSRGGTSATNTGELFF. Written as DNA, the CDR3 is TGTGCCACCAGCAGAGGGGGGACTAGCGCTACGAACACCGGGGAGCTGTTTTTT.

The rearrangement uses TRBV7-3 and TRBJ2-4; maybe TRBD2 (5 bases). V lost 7 bases to trimming and J lost 0 bases, with 13 bases between them. The CDR3 loop spans 15 amino acids. Looked up from germline, CDR1 is SGHTA and CDR2 is FQGTGA. The CDR3 DNA follows: TGTGCCAGCAAGCCCATGGAGGTAGCCAAAAACATTCAGTACTTC. The encoded protein is CASKPMEVAKNIQYF.

This clone has just one count. The chain employs TRBV28 and TRBJ2-5; 11 bases align to TRBD1. V lost 4 bases to trimming and J lost 5 bases; unmatched junction nucleotides: 6. Germline V CDR1 and CDR2: MDHEN, SYDVKM. The CDR3 consists of 15 residues. The CDR3 here is CASSSGQGAGETQYF. Written as DNA, the CDR3 is TGTGCCAGCAGTTCCGGACAGGGGGCAGGGGAGACCCAGTACTTC. Drawing the rest from reference TRBV28 and TRBJ2-5, the complete variable domain is DVKVTQSSRYLVKRTGEKVFLECVQDMDHENMFWYRQDPGLGLRLIYFSYDVKMKEKGDIPEGYSVSREKKERFSLILESASTNQTSMYLCASSSGQGAGETQYFGPGTRLLVL.

The chain links TRBV28 to TRBJ2-5; the D call may be TRBD1 or TRBD2 (6 bases each). The CDR3 extends over 13 amino acids. The V end lost 8 bases, the J end lost 6 bases, and 16 bases lay between the germline ends. Germline CDR1 reads MDHEN; CDR2 reads SYDVKM. This CDR3 reads CASWGAAGQTQYF. Written as DNA, the CDR3 is TGTGCCAGCTGGGGGGCGGCAGGCCAGACCCAGTACTTC.

Only a few counts were recorded for this clone. The genes are TRBV6-1 and TRBJ2-7; the match to TRBD1 covers 8 bases. J gave up 5 bases and V 5 bases, and 8 bases lay outside the gene matches. Germline CDR1 is MNHNS and CDR2 is SASEGT. CDR3 length: 14 residues. The CDR3 loop is CASSFDRGMHEQYF. The CDR3 DNA reads as TGTGCCAGCAGTTTCGACAGGGGCATGCACGAGCAGTACTTC.

The rearrangement uses TRBV30 and TRBJ2-5, with D perhaps matching TRBD1 or TRBD2 (6 bases each). The DNA end is more similar to TRBJ2-7, so the J call may be wrong. Germline V gives CDR1 GTSNPN, CDR2 SVGIG (reference sequence). This CDR3 region has 15 residues. CDR3 coding DNA: TGTGCCTGGAACACCCGGGGGCGGGGCACCCACGAGCAGTACTTC. Protein product: CAWNTRGRGTHEQYF.

The chain combines TRBV5-6 with TRBJ1-2; D unresolved. The CDR3 extends over 12 amino acids. V gave up 4 bases and J gave up 8 bases, with 12 bases separating them. Germline assignment: CDR1 SGHDT and CDR2 YYEEEE. Written as DNA, the CDR3 is TGTGCCAGCAGCCCCTACGACGGGGGCTACACCTTC. Translation gives CASSPYDGGYTF. Filled out from reference TRBV5-6 and TRBJ1-2, the complete variable domain reads DAGVTQSPTHLIKTRGQQVTLRCSPKSGHDTVSWYQQALGQGPQFIFQYYEEEERQRGNFPDRFSGHQFPNYSSELNVNALLLGDSALYLCASSPYDGGYTFGSGTRLTVV.

The sample holds a few counts of this clone. The sample contains more than one DNA sequence encoding this CDR3. The chain couples TRBV5-1 to TRBJ2-7, with D hard to call. Trimming removed 4 bases at V and 6 bases at J, with 11 bases between. The CDR3 has 12 residues. From germline, CDR1 is SGHRS and CDR2 YFSETQ. The CDR3 coding sequence is TGCGCCAGCAGCCTTAGGACGGGCGAGCAGTACTTC. It codes for CASSLRTGEQYF.

The CDR3 reads CASSLTFYLYGYTF. CDR3 bases: TGTGCCAGCAGCTTAACGTTTTACCTCTATGGCTACACCTTC. The J gene is TRBJ1-2, the V gene TRBV7-3; D gene unclear. The CDR3 covers 14 residues. Deletions cut 0 bases from V and 4 bases from J, with 9 bases between. Germline lookup yields CDR1 SGHTA and CDR2 FQGTGA.

This clone was seen only a few times. CDR3 region: CASREEAETQYF. In DNA form, the CDR3 reads TGTGCCAGCAGGGAGGAGGCGGAGACCCAGTACTTC. The V and J genes are TRBV9 and TRBJ2-5; D possibly corresponds to TRBD2 (5 bases). V was clipped by 5 bases and J by 5 bases, with 10 bases between them. The germline CDR1 and CDR2 sequences are SGDLS and YYNGEE. The length of the CDR3 is 12 residues. Supplemented by reference TRBV9 and TRBJ2-5, the full variable domain reads DSGVTQTPKHLITATGQRVTLRCSPRSGDLSVYWYQQSLDQGLQFLIQYYNGEERAKGNILERFSAQQFPDLHSELNLSSLELGDSALYFCASREEAETQYFGPGTRLLVL.

The chain employs TRBV5-4 and TRBJ1-1; the match to TRBD1 covers 7 bases. Germline CDR1 is SGHNT and CDR2 is YYREEE (reference sequence). There are 16 residues in the CDR3. J was trimmed by 5 bases and V by 2 bases; bases with no gene match: 12. In nucleotides, the CDR3 is TGTGCCAGCAGCTTACCCCAGACAGGGTCCGGGACTGAAGCTTTCTTT. It yields the protein CASSLPQTGSGTEAFF.